This entry lists 26 T cell receptor beta chains sequenced from one sample in a study of human T cells and chemical hapten exposure. Time point meaning: patch test 2, 6 weeks after DPC sensitization. The treatment: therapeutic diphenylcyclopropenone sensitization with weekly scalp DPC. In TCRdb, the RACE reads were re-called with MiXCR into one record per CDR3 protein. In the table there are 100,000 or so distinct CDR3 sequences, around 10% of which are singletons. The sample in question was whole blood, obtained in connection with sensitization to the hapten diphenylcyclopropenone (DPC). All receptors derive from a man in his forties with alopecia areata. Some clones in this sample may be carry-over from other donors' samples.

This clonotype was seen many times. This chain links TRBV9 with TRBJ1-5; the D gene is possibly TRBD1 (6 bases). This CDR3 has 15 amino acids. Germline CDR1 reads SGDLS; CDR2 reads YYNGEE. V lost 2 bases to trimming and J lost 4 bases, with 13 bases between them. CDR3: CASSVDGQLNQPQHF. CDR3 sequence (DNA): TGTGCCAGCAGCGTGGACGGACAGCTAAATCAGCCCCAGCATTTT.

The chain joins TRBV15 to TRBJ2-7, with 9 bases fitting TRBD1. The CDR3 is 16 amino acids. The junction had 6 bases not matched to a gene; V was cut back by 0 bases and J by 3 bases. Looked up from germline, CDR1 is LNHNV and CDR2 is YYDKDF (reference sequence). The CDR3 region has the DNA TGTGCCACCAGCAGAGATATTCGGACAGGGGACTACGAGCAGTACTTC. Its translation is CATSRDIRTGDYEQYF. Using reference TRBV15 and TRBJ2-7 for the parts outside the CDR3, the full variable domain is DAMVIQNPRYQVTQFGKPVTLSCSQTLNHNVMYWYQQKSSQAPKLLFHYYDKDFNNEADTPDNFQSRRPNTSFCFLDIRSPGLGDTAMYLCATSRDIRTGDYEQYFGPGTRLTVT.

This clonotype has just a few counts. The chain recombines TRBV9 with TRBJ2-3, with D perhaps given as TRBD1 or TRBD2 (5 bases each). Germline values: CDR1 SGDLS, CDR2 YYNGEE. This CDR3 is 12 amino acids long. The ends were cut back, 2 bases at V and 5 bases at J, with 6 bases in the middle. CDR3 sequence reads: CASSVGGDTQYF. CDR3 nucleotides: TGTGCCAGCAGCGTTGGGGGAGATACGCAGTATTTT.

The genes are TRBV19 and TRBJ2-6; tentatively, D is TRBD1 (5 bases). Trimming removed 1 base at V and 0 bases at J, with 7 bases between. The germline gives CDR1 LNHDA, CDR2 SQIVND (reference sequence). The CDR3 covers 16 residues. In DNA form, the CDR3 reads TGTGCCAGTAGTATAGGACAGCACTCTGGGGCCAACGTCCTGACTTTC. Translation: CASSIGQHSGANVLTF.

This clonotype appeared a few times. J is TRBJ1-3 and V is TRBV6-5; D is perhaps TRBD1 (5 bases). This CDR3 has 16 residues. CDR1 and CDR2 (germline): MNHEY, SVGAGI. Between the trimmed V and J ends, which lost 2 bases and 2 bases, there was a span of 13 bases. Here the CDR3 DNA reads TGTGCCAGCAGTTACGGAGGGGCCGGGCCTGGAAACACCATATATTTT. It yields the protein CASSYGGAGPGNTIYF.

This clonotype was seen many times. The gene calls are TRBV4-3 and TRBJ1-3, with 8 bases identical to TRBD1. With 0 bases clipped from V and 3 bases from J, the junction kept 13 bases outside the gene matches. In germline, CDR1 is LGHNA, CDR2 YSLEER. CDR3 length equals 19 residues. Written as DNA, the CDR3 is TGCGCCAGCAGCCAAGATCCCGTATCGACAGGGGTATATGGAAACACCATATATTTT. This encodes CASSQDPVSTGVYGNTIYF.

In this sample, this clonotype turned up many times. The J gene is TRBJ2-3, the V gene TRBV6-1; the match to TRBD1 covers 7 bases. There are 20 residues in the CDR3. V shed 4 bases and J 0 bases; nucleotides not matched to a gene: 19. CDR1 MNHNS and CDR2 SASEGT come from the germline V gene. CDR3 sequence: CASSGLRQGPRRGSTDTQYF. CDR3 DNA: TGTGCCAGCAGTGGTTTGAGACAGGGACCACGCAGAGGAAGCACAGATACGCAGTATTTT.

The rearrangement links TRBV9 to TRBJ2-7, with 8 bases identical to TRBD1. The CDR3 totals 12 residues. The trim removed 7 bases at V and 5 bases at J, leaving 5 bases unmatched. CDR1 is SGDLS, CDR2 YYNGEE, per germline. The CDR3 here is CASARTGNEQYF. The CDR3 nucleotides are TGTGCCAGCGCCCGGACAGGGAACGAGCAGTACTTC.

This clonotype was counted at least ten times. This CDR3 is CASRGQLEGEKLFF. The CDR3 coding sequence is TGTGCCAGCAGGGGACAACTGGAGGGTGAAAAACTGTTTTTT. The chain has TRBV2 and TRBJ1-4; the D gene is possibly TRBD1 (6 bases). CDR3 size: 14 residues. V was trimmed by 6 bases and J by 7 bases, leaving 15 bases between them. CDR1 and CDR2 from the germline V gene are SNHLY and FYNNEI. Combining the CDR3 with reference TRBV2 and TRBJ1-4 gives the whole variable domain EPEVTQTPSHQVTQMGQEVILRCVPISNHLYFYWYRQILGQKVEFLVSFYNNEISEKSEIFDDQFSVERPDGSNFTLKIRSTKLEDSAMYFCASRGQLEGEKLFFGSGTQLSVL.

This clonotype was recorded a few times. The V and J genes are TRBV30 and TRBJ2-3; 13 nucleotides agree with TRBD2. CDR3 length equals 18 residues. Germline loops: CDR1 GTSNPN, CDR2 SVGIG (reference sequence). The junction had 12 bases not matched to a gene; V was cut back by 6 bases and J by 0 bases. In nucleotides, the CDR3 is TGTGCCTGTCTAAACCGACTAGCGGGAGGCCCGAGCACAGATACGCAGTATTTT. Translation: CACLNRLAGGPSTDTQYF.

The rearrangement joins TRBV5-6 to TRBJ2-3; maybe TRBD2 (6 bases). The germline CDR1 and CDR2 sequences are SGHDT and YYEEEE. The CDR3 has 14 amino acids. The germline V and J ends were trimmed by 3 bases and 7 bases, with 15 bases remaining between them. The CDR3 DNA sequence: TGTGCCAGCAGCTCCCGGGACTCAGGGAATACGCAGTATTTT. This sequence encodes CASSSRDSGNTQYF.

This clonotype was observed a few times. A read error may account for a junction end that differs from germline. The V gene is TRBV28, the J gene TRBJ2-7; TRBD2 matches at 9 bases. CDR1 is MDHEN and CDR2 is SYDVKM in the germline V gene. The CDR3 runs to 12 residues. CDR3 sequence (DNA): TGTGCCAGCAGTTTACTAGCGGGGAGGTTAGTGTTC. Translating it yields CASSLLAGRLVF.

This clonotype has only a few counts. This chain joins TRBV5-1 and TRBJ1-5; D uncertain. Germline V lookup: CDR1 SGHRS, CDR2 YFSETQ. The CDR3 spans 15 residues. V gave up 0 bases and J gave up 0 bases, with 7 bases separating them. CDR3 amino acids: CASSLVGDSNQPQHF. As DNA, the CDR3 is TGCGCCAGCAGCTTGGTCGGAGATAGCAATCAGCCCCAGCATTTT.

The chain carries TRBV6-2 or TRBV6-3 and TRBJ1-5, with D possibly matching TRBD1 (5 bases). This CDR3 has 13 residues. V was trimmed by 6 bases and J by 5 bases, leaving 11 bases between them. Germline-derived CDR1 and CDR2 are MNHEY and SVGEGT. The CDR3 nucleotides are TGTGCCAGCAGATCCGACAGAGATCAGCCCCAGCATTTT. Protein: CASRSDRDQPQHF.

The gene calls are TRBV2 and TRBJ2-1; 11 bases fit TRBD2. The CDR3 has 13 residues. The V and J ends lost 9 bases and 6 bases, in that order; junction bases with no gene match: 4. Germline loops: CDR1 SNHLY, CDR2 FYNNEI. The CDR3 nucleotides read TGTGCCAGAGGACTAGCGGGCCTCAATGAGCAGTTCTTC. Translating gives CARGLAGLNEQFF.

With regard to this clonotype: A much larger clonotype is one base distant, so this may be a read error. The chain couples TRBV20-1 to TRBJ1-1; TRBD1 agrees at 8 bases. CDR1 and CDR2 (germline): DFQATT, SNEGSKA (reference sequence). The CDR3 loop spans 15 amino acids. Written as DNA, the CDR3 is TGCAGTGCTAGAGACGCAGGGGGCGCGGGGACTGAAGATTTCTTT. Protein: CSARDAGGAGTEDFF.

There are many counts of this clonotype. This chain connects TRBV12-3 or TRBV12-4 to TRBJ1-2; tentatively, D is TRBD1 (5 bases). V was shortened by 6 bases and J by 8 bases, with 19 bases between the two germline ends. CDR3 size: 14 residues. The CDR3, as DNA: TGTGCCAGCAGCCCCCAGGGATCCTATGCGGGCTACACCTTC. Encoded protein: CASSPQGSYAGYTF.

A few counts support this clonotype. CDR3 nucleotide sequence: TGTGCCAGCAGTGAAAACAGGGGGGCCTACGAGCAGTACTTC. Its translation is CASSENRGAYEQYF. The rearrangement links TRBV25-1 to TRBJ2-7, with 8 bases aligning to TRBD1. The V and J ends lost 2 bases and 2 bases, in that order; junction bases with no gene match: 2. Germline V gene data show CDR1 as MGHDK and CDR2 as SYGVNS. This CDR3 is built from 14 residues.

Points on this clonotype: An end of the junction differs from the germline gene, which may be a read error. The chain recombines TRBV18 with TRBJ2-5, with D possibly TRBD2 on 6 matching bases. CDR3 length: 13 amino acids. The germline V gene has CDR1 KGHSH and CDR2 LQKENI. The CDR3 reads CASSPDYQGTQYF. CDR3 bases: TGTGCCAGCTCACCGGACTACCAAGGGACCCAGTACTTC.

This clonotype occurred a few times. This sequence joins TRBV20-1 and TRBJ2-1; TRBD2 agrees at 7 bases. Germline V gene lookup returns CDR1 DFQATT and CDR2 SNEGSKA (reference sequence). CDR3 length: 16 residues. V was pared by 0 bases and J by 5 bases, with 10 bases of the junction left unmatched. The CDR3 coding sequence is TGCAGTGCTAGAGATGGAACTGGGACTATCAACAATGAGCAGTTCTTC. Amino acid sequence: CSARDGTGTINNEQFF.

The chain recombines TRBV12-3 or TRBV12-4 with TRBJ2-7, with TRBD2 matching over 7 bases. The CDR3 has 14 amino acids. Trimming cost V 2 bases and J 3 bases; bases outside gene matches: 4. The CDR3 sequence is CASSLSSGYYEQYF. CDR3 in DNA: TGTGCCAGCAGTTTATCTAGCGGATACTACGAGCAGTACTTC.

This clonotype was seen a few times. This chain joins TRBV7-2 and TRBJ2-2; D ambiguous. The germline V and J ends were trimmed by 5 bases and 4 bases, with 14 bases remaining between them. The CDR3 is 15 amino acids. Germline V CDR1 and CDR2: SGHTA, FQGNSA. The chain's CDR3 is CASSPRSGVTGELFF. CDR3 nucleotides: TGTGCCAGCAGCCCAAGATCGGGTGTCACCGGGGAGCTGTTTTTT.

This clonotype occurred many times. The chain carries TRBV7-9 and TRBJ1-5; no firm D call. V lost 2 bases, J lost 7 bases, and 9 bases lay in between. Germline assignment: CDR1 SEHNR and CDR2 FQNEAQ (reference sequence). This CDR3 region has 13 residues. CDR3 in amino acids: CASSLWGEQPQHF. The DNA for the CDR3 is TGTGCCAGCAGCTTATGGGGTGAGCAGCCCCAGCATTTT.

Many counts were recorded for this clonotype. The CDR3 sequence is CASSPSGYTQYF. DNA of the CDR3: TGTGCCAGCAGCCCAAGTGGTTATACGCAGTATTTT. The V call is TRBV7-9, the J call TRBJ2-3; D unresolved. The CDR3 is 12 residues long. V was clipped by 5 bases and J by 7 bases, with 10 bases between them. Germline CDR1 and CDR2: SEHNR and FQNEAQ (reference sequence).

Points on this clonotype: At one end, the junction sequence differs from germline, possibly due to a read error. The rearrangement joins TRBV6-5 to TRBJ2-7; 10 positions match TRBD1. Germline lookup yields CDR1 MNHEY and CDR2 SVGAGI. CDR3 size: 15 residues. In DNA form, the CDR3 reads TGTGCCAGCAGTTACTCGATAGCTGGGACAGGGGCTCTCTTCTTC. It specifies CASSYSIAGTGALFF.

The genes are TRBV6-2 or TRBV6-3 and TRBJ2-1; D not certain. The CDR3 covers 15 residues. The ends were cut back, 2 bases at V and 6 bases at J, with 14 bases in the middle. CDR1 and CDR2 from the germline V gene are MNHEY and SVGEGT. DNA for the CDR3: TGTGCCAGCAGTTACCCCCCCCAGCGAGGCAATGAGCAGTTCTTC. Translating it yields CASSYPPQRGNEQFF.